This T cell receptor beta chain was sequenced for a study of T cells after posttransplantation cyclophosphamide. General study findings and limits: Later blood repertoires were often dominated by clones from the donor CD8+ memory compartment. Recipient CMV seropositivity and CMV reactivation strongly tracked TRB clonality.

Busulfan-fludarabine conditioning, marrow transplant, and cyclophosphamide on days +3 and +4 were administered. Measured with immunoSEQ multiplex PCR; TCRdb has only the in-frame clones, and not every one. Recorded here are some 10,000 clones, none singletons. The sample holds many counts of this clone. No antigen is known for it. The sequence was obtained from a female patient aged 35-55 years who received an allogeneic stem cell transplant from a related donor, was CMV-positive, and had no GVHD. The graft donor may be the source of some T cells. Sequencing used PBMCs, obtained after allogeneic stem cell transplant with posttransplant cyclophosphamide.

The CDR3 nucleotides read TGCGCCAGCAGCTTGGGGGGGACAGGGGATACGCAGTATTTT. Encoded protein: CASSLGGTGDTQYF. V usage is TRBV5-1 and J usage is TRBJ2-3, with TRBD1 matching over 9 bases. Germline trimming cut 0 bases from V and 6 bases from J; bases unmatched to any gene: 2. CDR3 size: 14 residues. CDR1 is SGHRS and CDR2 is YFSETQ in the germline V gene.